The T cell receptor beta chain under discussion was sequenced for a study of breast tumors, draining lymph nodes, adjacent tissues. This clonotype has at least ten counts. A read error may account for a junction end that differs from germline. The germline V gene encodes CDR1 MNHEY and CDR2 SVGAGI. CDR3 size: 14 residues. MiXCR was run by TCRdb on the multiplex PCR reads, yielding one entry per CDR3 protein. This sample carries some 150,000 distinct CDR3 sequences, approximately 30% of them seen once, and the ten largest clones take 3.8%. Samples came from axillary lymph nodes draining the breast cancer.

The clonotype comes from a female donor with breast cancer. Some clones in this sample may be carry-over from other donors' samples. V usage is TRBV6-5 and J usage is TRBJ2-5; D not resolved. Sequencing was done on a sample of axillary lymph node tissue. The CDR3 spells CASSHSNNQETQYF. CDR3 sequence (DNA): TGTGCCAGCAGTCACTCCAACAATCAAGAGACCCAGTACTTC.